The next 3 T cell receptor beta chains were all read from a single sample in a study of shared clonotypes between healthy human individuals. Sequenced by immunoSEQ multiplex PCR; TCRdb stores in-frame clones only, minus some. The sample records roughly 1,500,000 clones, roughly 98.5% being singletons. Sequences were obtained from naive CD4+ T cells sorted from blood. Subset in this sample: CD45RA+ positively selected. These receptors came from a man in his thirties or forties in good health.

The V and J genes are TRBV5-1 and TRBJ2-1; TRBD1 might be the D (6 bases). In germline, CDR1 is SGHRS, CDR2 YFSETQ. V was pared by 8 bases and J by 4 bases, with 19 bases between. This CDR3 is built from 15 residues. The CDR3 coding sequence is TGCGCCAGTAGCCGAACCGGGACACATTACAATGAGCAGTTCTTC. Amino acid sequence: CASSRTGTHYNEQFF.

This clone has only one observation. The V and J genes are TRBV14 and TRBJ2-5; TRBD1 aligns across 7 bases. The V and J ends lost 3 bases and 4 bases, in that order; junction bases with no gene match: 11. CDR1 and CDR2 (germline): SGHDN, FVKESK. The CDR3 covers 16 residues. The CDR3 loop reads CASSHQGQAKRETQYF. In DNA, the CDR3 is TGTGCCAGCAGCCACCAAGGACAGGCAAAAAGAGAGACCCAGTACTTC.

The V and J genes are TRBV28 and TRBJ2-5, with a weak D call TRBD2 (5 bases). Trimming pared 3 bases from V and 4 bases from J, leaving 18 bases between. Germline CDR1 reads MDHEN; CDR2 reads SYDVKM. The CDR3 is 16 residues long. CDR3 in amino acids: CASSFKFRAAGETQYF. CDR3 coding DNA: TGTGCCAGCAGTTTTAAGTTTCGAGCGGCGGGAGAGACCCAGTACTTC.